These 4 T cell receptor beta chains originate from one sample sequenced in a study of neurological immune-mediated disorders. Time point reported: longitudinal time-point 2. TCRdb re-called the 5' RACE reads through MiXCR, storing one row per CDR3 protein. The top ten clones hold under 5% of a sample with under 50,000 distinct CDR3 sequences, 13% of them seen once. Material for sequencing was PBMCs. Receptors originate from a male donor with HTLV-1-associated myelopathy (HAM/TSP).

This clonotype was picked up many times. This chain links TRBV5-5 with TRBJ1-5; no reliable D call. Germline lookup yields CDR1 SGHKS and CDR2 YYEKEE (reference sequence). The ends were cut back, 4 bases at V and 5 bases at J, with 13 bases in the middle. The CDR3 is 14 amino acids. The CDR3 reads CASSPRRVDQPQHF. For the CDR3, the DNA is TGTGCCAGCAGCCCGCGGAGAGTTGATCAGCCCCAGCATTTT.

The J gene is TRBJ2-3, the V gene TRBV7-3; 8 nucleotides match TRBD2. Germline lookup yields CDR1 SGHTA and CDR2 FQGTGA. CDR3 length: 16 amino acids. Losses at the gene ends were 1 base for V and 1 base for J; bases not matched to a gene: 4. The CDR3 is CASSLMSGRGTDTQYF. DNA of the CDR3: TGTGCCAGCAGCTTAATGAGCGGGAGAGGCACAGATACGCAGTATTTT.

This clonotype was seen ten or more times. The chain employs TRBV10-3 and TRBJ2-3; D is tentatively TRBD1 or TRBD2 (5 bases each). This CDR3 has 14 amino acids. V lost 5 bases and J 2 bases, leaving 11 bases between the germline ends. The V gene's germline CDR1 is ENHRY and CDR2 SYGVKD. CDR3 DNA sequence: TGTGCCATCAGTCACTCGGGGCCCACAGATACGCAGTATTTT. This gives the protein CAISHSGPTDTQYF.

The CDR3 coding sequence is TGTGCCAGCAGCTTAGCGCGGGGTAGCACAGATACGCAGTATTTT. As protein: CASSLARGSTDTQYF. This chain uses TRBV11-1 with TRBJ2-3, with D possibly matching TRBD2 (6 bases). The CDR3 runs to 15 residues. V gave up 0 bases and J gave up 0 bases, with 7 bases separating them. The germline CDR1 and CDR2 sequences are SGHAT and FQDESV (reference sequence). The complete variable domain, with remaining parts taken from reference TRBV11-1 and TRBJ2-3, reads EAEVAQSPRYKITEKSQAVAFWCDPISGHATLYWYRQILGQGPELLVQFQDESVVDDSQLPKDRFSAERLKGVDSTLKIQPAELGDSAMYLCASSLARGSTDTQYFGPGTRLTVL.